This T cell receptor beta chain emerged from a study of CD4 T cells in relation to SARS-CoV-2 and coronaviruses (dated by TCRdb to the early 2020s). Looking at the study overall: In the ViraFEST assay, PBMCs were cultured with antigen for approximately eleven days, after which TCR beta CDR3s were sequenced to identify clonal expansions specific to the antigen. An HIV-1 Nef peptide pool or a no-peptide culture served as the negative reference condition. HLA restriction was mapped for shared crossreactive spike epitopes using patient-derived lymphoblastoid cell lines. The study assessed, at the TCR clonotype level, memory CD4+ T cell crossreactivity between SARS-CoV-2 and common cold coronavirus spike proteins. The Adaptive Biotechnologies TCR-sequencing kit was used to sequence samples from a few pre-COVID donors and the naive versus memory experiments, whereas other data were Illumina-based. A different TCR-beta assay, based on Illumina, was used to sequence expansion assays from other donors in the study. Results the study describes overall, beyond this receptor: Roughly 67% of donors had memory CD4+ clonotypes that crossrecognized SARS-CoV-2 and at least one common cold coronavirus spike. Because no donor provided both pre-pandemic and post-infection samples, tracing the source of pre-existing responses was limited. Crossreactivity analysis centred on spike protein, so crossreactivity against other viral proteins was not assessed. The study was limited by small numbers of patients and tested TCRs. Compared with monoreactive clones, crossreactive clones had significantly weaker SARS-CoV-2-driven expansion, a result consistent with antigenic imprinting.

To note about this clone: Its antigen is unknown. Per-nucleotide qualities are absent, and no much larger clonotype sits a single base away.

CDR1 and CDR2 are read off the germline V gene (reference sequence) as LGHDT and YNNKEL. Including the terminal cysteine and phenylalanine, the CDR3 comprises 13 residues. CDR3 DNA only is kept here, 39 bases in frame from base 1. The trim is 1 base for V and 5 bases for J, with a gap of 9 bases between the germline ends. Library preparation used the immunoSEQ multiplex PCR assay. On the authors' methods: During preprocessing, nonproductive sequences were discarded, as were any CDR3s that did not begin with C, did not end with F or W, or were shorter than 7 amino acids. The MANAFEST web app identified antigen-specific clonotypes based on expansion compared with the reference and other culture wells. A clone was considered positive if the clone showed significant expansion compared with the reference culture in 2 of 3 replicate wells at an FDR below 0.05. To be called positive, a clone also had to show significant expansion compared with every other tandem well and an odds ratio greater than 5. After three terminal residues were trimmed from each end, CDR3 homology was quantified as pairwise Levenshtein distance using the stringdist R package. TCRdb limited this immuneACCESS table to in-frame rearrangements with V and J called. A share of clones is missing; checked studies link under half to unresolved V genes, and the rest is unexplained. V and J calls and clone size follow that table, whereas D and trimming were derived from the DNA. This sample gives 20,000 to 25,000 clones in total; approximately 76% of them show up just once. 16% of the sample rests with the top ten.

CD4+ T cells from unexposed donors were collected before the COVID-19 pandemic (2011-2018). After around 11 days of culture, CD4+ T cells were isolated with the EasySep CD4+ T cell isolation kit. As cell numbers permitted, CD4+ T cells from unexposed donors were tested for reactivity to SARS-CoV-2 S and N and to four common cold coronavirus spike pools. PBMCs were cultured at a few million per well in IMDM supplemented with roughly 5% human AB serum and roughly 10 IU/ml IL-2. Half of the culture medium was replaced with fresh IL-2-containing medium on days 3 and 7. In general, every peptide culture condition was set up in three replicate wells. Leukapheresis product for the unexposed donors was bought commercially. Ficoll-Paque PLUS gradient centrifugation was used to isolate PBMCs from either whole blood or leukapheresis product. PBMCs were either used fresh in the expansion assay or cryopreserved at -140 degrees C. The QIAamp Micro DNA Kit was used to extract genomic DNA from the CD4+ T cells.

The sequence came from a human donor in good health. Sequenced: CD4+ T cells from PBMCs, cultured in vitro. The V and J segments used are TRBV3-1 (or the pseudogene TRBV3-2) and TRBJ2-7, with the D gene call left open. The nucleotides read TGTGCCAGCAGCCAAGGGATAGGGCACGAGCAGTACTTC. This gives the protein CASSQGIGHEQYF.